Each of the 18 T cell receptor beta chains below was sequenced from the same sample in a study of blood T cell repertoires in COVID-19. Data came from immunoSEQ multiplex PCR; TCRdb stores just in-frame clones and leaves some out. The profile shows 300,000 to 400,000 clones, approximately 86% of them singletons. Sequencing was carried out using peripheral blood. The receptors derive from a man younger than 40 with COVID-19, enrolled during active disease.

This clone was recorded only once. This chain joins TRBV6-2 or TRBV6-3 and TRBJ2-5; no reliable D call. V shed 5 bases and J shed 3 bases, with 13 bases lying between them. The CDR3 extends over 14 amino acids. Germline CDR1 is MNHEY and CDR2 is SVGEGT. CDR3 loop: CASSQIISKETQYF. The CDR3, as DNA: TGTGCCAGCAGTCAAATCATAAGCAAAGAGACCCAGTACTTC.

The CDR3 loop reads CASSYPGTGVNTEAFF. As DNA, the CDR3 is TGTGCCAGCAGTTACCCAGGGACAGGCGTGAACACTGAAGCTTTCTTT. The gene calls are TRBV6-2 or TRBV6-3 and TRBJ1-1; 8 nucleotides line up with TRBD1. Germline V gives CDR1 MNHEY, CDR2 SVGEGT. With V trimmed by 2 bases and J by 0 bases, 5 bases remained unmatched. The CDR3 extends over 16 amino acids.

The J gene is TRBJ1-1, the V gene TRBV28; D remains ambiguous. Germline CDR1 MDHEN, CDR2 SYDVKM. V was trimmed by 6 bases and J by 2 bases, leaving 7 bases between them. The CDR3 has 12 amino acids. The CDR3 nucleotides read TGTGCCAGCAGCTCAGGTAACACTGAAGCTTTCTTT. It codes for CASSSGNTEAFF.

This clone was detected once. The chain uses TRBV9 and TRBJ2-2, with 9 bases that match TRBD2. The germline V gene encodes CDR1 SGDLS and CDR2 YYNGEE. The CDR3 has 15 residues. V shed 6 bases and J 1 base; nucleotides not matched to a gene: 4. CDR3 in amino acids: CASTRSGGNTGELFF. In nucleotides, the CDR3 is TGTGCCAGCACCCGTAGCGGGGGGAACACCGGGGAGCTGTTTTTT.

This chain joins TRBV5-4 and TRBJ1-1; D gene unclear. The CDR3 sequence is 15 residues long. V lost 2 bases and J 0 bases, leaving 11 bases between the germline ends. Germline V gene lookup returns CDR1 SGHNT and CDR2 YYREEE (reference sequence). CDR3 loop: CASSLSQTMNTEAFF. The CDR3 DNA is TGTGCCAGCAGCTTAAGTCAGACAATGAACACTGAAGCTTTCTTT.

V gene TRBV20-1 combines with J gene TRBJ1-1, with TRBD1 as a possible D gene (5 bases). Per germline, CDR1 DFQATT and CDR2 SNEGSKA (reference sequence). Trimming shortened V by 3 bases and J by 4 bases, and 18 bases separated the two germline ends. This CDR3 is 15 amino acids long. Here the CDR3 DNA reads TGCAGTGCTAGTAGGGGTCACTGGGAGGTCACTGAAGCTTTCTTT. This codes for CSASRGHWEVTEAFF.

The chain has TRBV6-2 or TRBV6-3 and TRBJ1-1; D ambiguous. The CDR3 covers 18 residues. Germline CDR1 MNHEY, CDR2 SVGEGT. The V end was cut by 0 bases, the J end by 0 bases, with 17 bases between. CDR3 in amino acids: CASSYSSGAVTMNTEAFF. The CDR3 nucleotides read TGTGCCAGCAGTTACTCGTCAGGTGCCGTGACGATGAACACTGAAGCTTTCTTT.

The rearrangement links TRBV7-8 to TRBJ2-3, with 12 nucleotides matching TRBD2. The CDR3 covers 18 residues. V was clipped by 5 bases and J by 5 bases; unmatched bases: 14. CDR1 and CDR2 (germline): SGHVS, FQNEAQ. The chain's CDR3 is CASSRVALAGGLIDTQYF. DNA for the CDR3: TGTGCCAGCAGCCGAGTAGCCCTAGCGGGGGGGCTGATAGATACGCAGTATTTT.

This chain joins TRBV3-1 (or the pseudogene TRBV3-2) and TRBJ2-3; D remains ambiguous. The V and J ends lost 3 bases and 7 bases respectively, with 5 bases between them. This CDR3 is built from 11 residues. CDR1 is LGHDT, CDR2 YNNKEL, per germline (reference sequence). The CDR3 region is CASSQGNTQYF. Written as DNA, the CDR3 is TGTGCCAGCAGCCAGGGCAATACGCAGTATTTT.

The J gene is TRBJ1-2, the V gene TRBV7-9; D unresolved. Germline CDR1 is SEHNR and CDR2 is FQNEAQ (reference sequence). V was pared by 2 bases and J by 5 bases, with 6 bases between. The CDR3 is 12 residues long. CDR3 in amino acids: CASSLKAYGYTF. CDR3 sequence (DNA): TGTGCCAGCAGCTTAAAAGCATATGGCTACACCTTC. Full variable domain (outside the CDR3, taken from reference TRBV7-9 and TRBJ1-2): DTGVSQNPRHKITKRGQNVTFRCDPISEHNRLYWYRQTLGQGPEFLTYFQNEAQLEKSRLLSDRFSAERPKGSFSTLEIQRTEQGDSAMYLCASSLKAYGYTFGSGTRLTVV.

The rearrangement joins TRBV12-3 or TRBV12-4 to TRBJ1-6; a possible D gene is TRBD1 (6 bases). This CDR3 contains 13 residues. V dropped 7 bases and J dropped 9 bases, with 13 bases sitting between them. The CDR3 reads CASTLQGTSPLHF. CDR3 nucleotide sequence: TGTGCCAGCACCCTCCAGGGGACTTCACCCCTCCACTTT.

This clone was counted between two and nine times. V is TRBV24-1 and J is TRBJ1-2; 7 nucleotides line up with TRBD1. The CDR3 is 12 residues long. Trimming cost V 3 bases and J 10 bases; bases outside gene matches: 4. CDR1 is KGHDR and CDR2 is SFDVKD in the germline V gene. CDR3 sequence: CATSDHDRDYTF. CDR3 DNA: TGTGCCACCAGTGATCACGACAGGGACTACACCTTC.

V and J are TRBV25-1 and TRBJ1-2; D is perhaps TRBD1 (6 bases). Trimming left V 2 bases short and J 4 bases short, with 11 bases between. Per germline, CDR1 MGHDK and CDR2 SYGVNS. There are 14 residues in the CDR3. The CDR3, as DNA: TGTGCCAGCAGTGAACCCGGGACATTCTATGGCTACACCTTC. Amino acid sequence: CASSEPGTFYGYTF.

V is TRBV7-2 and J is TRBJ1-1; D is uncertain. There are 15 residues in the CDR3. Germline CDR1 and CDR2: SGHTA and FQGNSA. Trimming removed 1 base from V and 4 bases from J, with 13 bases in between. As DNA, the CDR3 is TGTGCCAGCAGCTTAGAGTCCAGGTCGATCACTGAAGCTTTCTTT. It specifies CASSLESRSITEAFF.

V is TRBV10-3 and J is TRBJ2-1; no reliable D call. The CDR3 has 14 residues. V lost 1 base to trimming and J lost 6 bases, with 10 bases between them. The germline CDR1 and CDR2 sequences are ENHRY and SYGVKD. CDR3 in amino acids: CAISEWPGSNEQFF. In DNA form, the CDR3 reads TGTGCCATCAGTGAGTGGCCAGGAAGCAATGAGCAGTTCTTC.

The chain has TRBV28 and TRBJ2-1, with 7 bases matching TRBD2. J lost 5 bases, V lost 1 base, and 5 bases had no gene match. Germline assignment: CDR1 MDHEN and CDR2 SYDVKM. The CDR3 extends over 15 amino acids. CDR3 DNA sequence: TGTGCCAGCAGTTTATTTCTAGCGGCGAACAATGAGCAGTTCTTC. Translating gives CASSLFLAANNEQFF.

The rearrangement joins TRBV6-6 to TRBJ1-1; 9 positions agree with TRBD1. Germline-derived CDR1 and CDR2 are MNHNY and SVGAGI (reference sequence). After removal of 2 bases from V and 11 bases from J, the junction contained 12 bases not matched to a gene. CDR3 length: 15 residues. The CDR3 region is CASSYPGQGKVGAFF. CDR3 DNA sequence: TGTGCCAGCAGTTACCCGGGACAGGGTAAGGTTGGGGCTTTCTTT.

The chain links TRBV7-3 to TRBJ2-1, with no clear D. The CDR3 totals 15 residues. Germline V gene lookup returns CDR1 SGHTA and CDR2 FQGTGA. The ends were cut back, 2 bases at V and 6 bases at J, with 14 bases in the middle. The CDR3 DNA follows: TGTGCCAGCAGCTTACTGCCTCTGAGAACCAATGAGCAGTTCTTC. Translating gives CASSLLPLRTNEQFF.